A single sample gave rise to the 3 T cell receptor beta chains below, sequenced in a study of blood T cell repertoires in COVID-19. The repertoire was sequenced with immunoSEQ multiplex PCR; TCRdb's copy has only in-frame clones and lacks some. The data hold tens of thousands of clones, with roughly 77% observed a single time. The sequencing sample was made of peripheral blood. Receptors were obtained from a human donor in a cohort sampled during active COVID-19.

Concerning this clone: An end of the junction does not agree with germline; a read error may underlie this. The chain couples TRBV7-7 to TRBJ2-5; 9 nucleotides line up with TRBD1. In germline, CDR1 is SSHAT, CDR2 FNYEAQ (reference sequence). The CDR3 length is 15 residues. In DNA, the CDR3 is TGTGCTAGCAGTACCGGGACAGGGCCTCAAGAGACCCAGTACTTC. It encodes CASSTGTGPQETQYF. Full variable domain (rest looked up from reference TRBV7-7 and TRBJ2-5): GAGVSQSPRYKVTKRGQDVTLRCDPISSHATLYWYQQALGQGPEFLTYFNYEAQPDKSGLPSDRFSAERPEGSISTLTIQRTEQRDSAMYRCASSTGTGPQETQYFGPGTRLLVL.

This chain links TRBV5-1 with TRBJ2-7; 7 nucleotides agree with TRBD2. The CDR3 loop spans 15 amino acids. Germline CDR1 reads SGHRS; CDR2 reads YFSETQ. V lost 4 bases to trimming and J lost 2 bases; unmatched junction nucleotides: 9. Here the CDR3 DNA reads TGCGCCAGCAGCGAGCGGGGCGGGATAACCTACGAGCAGTACTTC. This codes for CASSERGGITYEQYF.

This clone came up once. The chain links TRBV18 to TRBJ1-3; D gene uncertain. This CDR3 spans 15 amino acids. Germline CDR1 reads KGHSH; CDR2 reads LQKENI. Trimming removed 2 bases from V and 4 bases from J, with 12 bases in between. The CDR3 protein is CASSPSGFSGNTIYF. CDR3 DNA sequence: TGTGCCAGCTCACCATCGGGGTTTTCGGGAAACACCATATATTTT.